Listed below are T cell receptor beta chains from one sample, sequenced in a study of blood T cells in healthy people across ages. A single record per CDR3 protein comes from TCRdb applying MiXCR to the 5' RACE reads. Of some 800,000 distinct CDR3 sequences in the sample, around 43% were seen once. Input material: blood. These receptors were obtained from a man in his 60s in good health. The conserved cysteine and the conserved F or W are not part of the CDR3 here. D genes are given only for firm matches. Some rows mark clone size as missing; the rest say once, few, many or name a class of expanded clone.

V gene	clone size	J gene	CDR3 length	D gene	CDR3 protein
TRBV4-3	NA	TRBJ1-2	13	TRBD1	AGSQDRGQGYGYT
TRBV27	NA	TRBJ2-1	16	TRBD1	ASSVVPPGQGLGNEQF
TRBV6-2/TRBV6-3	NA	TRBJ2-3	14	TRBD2	ASSYGPGLGVDTQY
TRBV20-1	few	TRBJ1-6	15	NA	SAREGPGITINSPLH
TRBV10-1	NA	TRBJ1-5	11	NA	ASSEQQNQPQH
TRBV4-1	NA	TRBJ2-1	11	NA	ASSRGNYNEQF
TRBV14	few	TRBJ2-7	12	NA	ASSQVAFVGEQY
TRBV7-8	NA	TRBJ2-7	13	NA	ASSPRREQSYEQY
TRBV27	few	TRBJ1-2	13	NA	ASSLWGRSNYGYT
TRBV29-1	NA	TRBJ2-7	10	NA	SVTEVGAEQY
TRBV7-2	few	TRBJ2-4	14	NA	ASSLNPTGVGDIQY
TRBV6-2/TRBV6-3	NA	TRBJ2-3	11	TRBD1	ASRPGRTGTQY
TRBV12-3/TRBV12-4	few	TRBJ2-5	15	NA	ASRRPEIRGGRKTQY
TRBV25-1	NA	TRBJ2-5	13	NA	ASSDPQGPQETQY
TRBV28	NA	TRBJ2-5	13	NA	ASTPGGIGQETQY
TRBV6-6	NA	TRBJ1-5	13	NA	ASTNNGGAGQPQH
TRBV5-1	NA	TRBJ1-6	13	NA	ASSLDGHDNSPLH
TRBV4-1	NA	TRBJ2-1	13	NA	ASSQRRADYNEQF
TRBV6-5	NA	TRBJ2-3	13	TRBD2	ASRDRGGARDTQY
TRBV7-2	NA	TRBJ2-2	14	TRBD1	ASSLVGTGNTGELF
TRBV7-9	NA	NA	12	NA	ASSSTRGQETQY
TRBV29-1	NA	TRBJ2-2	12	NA	SVVGRVWTGELF
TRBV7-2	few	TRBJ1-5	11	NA	ASSLASFQPQH
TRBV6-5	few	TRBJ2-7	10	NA	ASTSATYEQY
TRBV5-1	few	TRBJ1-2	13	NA	ASSLARGERDGYT
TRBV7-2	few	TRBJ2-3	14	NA	ASSKGVGTPTDTQY
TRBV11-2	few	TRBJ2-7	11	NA	ASSFQARYEQY
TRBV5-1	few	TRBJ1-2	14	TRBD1	ASSLAGGAGDYGYT
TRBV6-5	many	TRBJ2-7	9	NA	ASRGPYEQY
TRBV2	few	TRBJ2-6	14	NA	ASNFDVSSGANVLT
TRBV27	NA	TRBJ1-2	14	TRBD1	ASSLLGRTGFRGYT
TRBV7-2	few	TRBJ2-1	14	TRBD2	ASSIVPGLLNNEQF
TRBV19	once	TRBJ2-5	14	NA	ASSNGPDPTQETQY
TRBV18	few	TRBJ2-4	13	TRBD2	ASSPGTIRPSEQY
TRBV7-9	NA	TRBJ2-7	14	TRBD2	ASSVGGLAGAYEQY
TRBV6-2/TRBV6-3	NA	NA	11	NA	ASSGGPTDEQY
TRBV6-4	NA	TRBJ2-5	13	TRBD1	ASSGPTGVRETQY
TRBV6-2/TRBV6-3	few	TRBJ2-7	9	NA	ASIPLVEQY
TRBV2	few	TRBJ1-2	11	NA	ASSEIRDGGYT
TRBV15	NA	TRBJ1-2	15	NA	ATSRDLSPDENYGYT
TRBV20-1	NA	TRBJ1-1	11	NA	SAPQRGATEAF
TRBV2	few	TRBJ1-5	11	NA	ASTREGNQPQH
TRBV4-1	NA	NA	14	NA	ASSQEAGTGYYEQY
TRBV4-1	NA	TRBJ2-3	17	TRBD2	ASSQVFSGGTTNTDTQY
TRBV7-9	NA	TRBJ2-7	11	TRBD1	TSSKSDRDEQY
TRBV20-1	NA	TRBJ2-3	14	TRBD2	SARGAQRGKADTQY
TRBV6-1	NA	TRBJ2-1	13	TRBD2	ASRLAGAGKETQF
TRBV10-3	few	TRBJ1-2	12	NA	AISGDDRTNGYT
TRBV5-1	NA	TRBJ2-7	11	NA	ASSSAGSHEQY
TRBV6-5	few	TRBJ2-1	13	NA	ASRTGTSSYNEQF
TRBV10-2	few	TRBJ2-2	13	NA	ASSVGGIDTGELF
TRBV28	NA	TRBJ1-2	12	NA	ASSLGVAVYGYT
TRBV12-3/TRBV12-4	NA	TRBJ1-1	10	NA	ASGPLGAEAF
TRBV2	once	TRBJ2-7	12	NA	ASSEDTFSYEQY
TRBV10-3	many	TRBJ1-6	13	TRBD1	AIRGGTGNNSPLH
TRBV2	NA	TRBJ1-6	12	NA	ASSEGRVNSPLH
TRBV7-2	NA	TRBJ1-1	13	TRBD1	ASRKGTGVNTEAF
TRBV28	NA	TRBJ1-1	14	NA	ASATGARGGSTEAF
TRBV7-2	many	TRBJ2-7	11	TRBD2	ASSMTSSREQY